The sequence of this T cell receptor beta chain was determined in a study of blood T cell repertoires in COVID-19 (dated by TCRdb to the early 2020s). Some background on the complete study: Samples from collaborators originated in the United States, Italy and Spain and spanned both the acute and convalescent phases of COVID-19. The prospective study material was composed of cDNA or gDNA derived from T cells, B-cell-depleted T cells, or PBMCs. Sample metadata almost always included a de-identified subject ID, COVID-19 status, age in years and sex. Subjects who had been exposed to COVID-19, were actively infected with it, or had recovered from it provided the deeply sampled blood TCRbeta repertoires that made up the dataset. The samples were drawn from two sources: the first 160 participants of the ongoing ImmuneRACE study, and over 950 subjects contributed by 6 global collaborators. Where available, HLA class I and class II types were obtained from metadata supplied by the sample provider rather than from assay-based typing. The repertoires were made available in a free public database intended to serve as a resource for research on the immune response to SARS-CoV-2. Overall study outcomes, separate from this receptor: Clinical and demographic metadata were provided uncurated, with the amount varying by source and participant.

As to this clone: It lacks a known antigen. Base qualities are not recorded, but no much larger clone differs from it by a single base.

The collaborating institutions used their own protocols to collect whole blood in K2EDTA tubes. Collaborator samples were shipped for TCRbeta analysis as frozen whole blood, isolated PBMCs, or DNA extracted from either sample type. The immunoSEQ Assay, a bias-controlled multiplex PCR, was used to amplify TCRbeta CDR3 regions from genomic DNA. As for the original processing: The number of nucleated cells in each sample was estimated by amplification of reference gene primers within the assay. To quantify the absolute abundance of each unique TCRbeta CDR3 rearrangement, sequence reads were collapsed and filtered. For each sample, productive Simpson clonality was calculated as the square root of Simpson's diversity index across productive rearrangements. TCRdb's version of the immuneACCESS table is confined to in-frame rearrangements and falls short of the full clone set. An unresolved V gene accounts for under half of the shortfall where checked; the remainder is of unknown origin. For V, J and clone size, that table is used; D and trimming come from the DNA. The sample table records some 150,000 clones; about 77% of these occur just once. Around 13% of the sample is in the top ten clones.

The CDR3 spans 15 residues, from the cysteine through the phenylalanine. The sequence is cut down to CDR3 DNA, 45 bases in frame from base 1. CDR1 and CDR2 are drawn from the germline V gene (reference sequence): LGHDT, YNNKEL. V and J lose 1 base and 0 bases, and a span of 7 bases separates them. The chain is assembled from TRBV3-1 (or the pseudogene TRBV3-2) and TRBJ1-3; the D gene assignment is ambiguous. The specimen sequenced was peripheral blood. This receptor was identified in a woman of 80 years or more with acute or convalescent COVID-19. The CDR3 region reads CASSQGHLSGNTIYF. The DNA sequence is given as TGTGCCAGCAGCCAAGGACATCTCTCTGGAAACACCATATATTTT.